The 7 T cell receptor beta chains below all came from one sample that was sequenced in a study of blood T cell repertoires in COVID-19. Data came from immunoSEQ multiplex PCR; TCRdb stores just in-frame clones and leaves some out. The sample holds about 36,000 clones; approximately 75% are singletons and the top ten take about 42%. The sequenced material came from peripheral blood. The receptors were sampled from a human donor in a cohort sampled during active or convalescent COVID-19. The donor label of this sample is uncertain.

This chain links TRBV6-5 with TRBJ1-2; D is ambiguous. Germline V gene sequence: CDR1 MNHEY, CDR2 SVGAGI. V was cut by 4 bases and J by 3 bases, with 3 bases left in between. There are 11 residues in the CDR3. CDR3: CASSSDYGYTF. Here the CDR3 DNA reads TGTGCCAGCAGTTCTGACTATGGCTACACCTTC.

This clone was seen more than once but under ten times. J is TRBJ2-6 and V is TRBV7-2, with a weak D call TRBD1 (5 bases). Trimming took off 1 base at V and 2 bases at J, with 6 bases between the two ends. Germline CDR1 and CDR2: SGHTA and FQGNSA. This CDR3 region has 15 residues. The CDR3, as DNA: TGTGCCAGCAGCTTAGAGGGGACTGGGGCCAACGTCCTGACTTTC. Translating it yields CASSLEGTGANVLTF.

CDR3 loop: CASGLRTGTDEKLFF. DNA of the CDR3: TGTGCCAGTGGGCTACGGACAGGCACTGATGAAAAACTGTTTTTT. The chain recombines TRBV19 with TRBJ1-4, with TRBD1 matching over 7 bases. From germline, CDR1 is LNHDA and CDR2 SQIVND (reference sequence). The CDR3 is 15 residues long. V lost 8 bases and J lost 6; bases outside the gene matches: 12.

A few counts support this clone. The chain joins TRBV5-5 to TRBJ2-3, with 8 bases that match TRBD1. V was pared by 3 bases and J by 6 bases, with 6 bases of the junction left unmatched. CDR3 size: 14 residues. CDR1 and CDR2 from the germline V gene are SGHKS and YYEKEE (reference sequence). CDR3: CASSSRTGLDTQYF. Here the CDR3 DNA reads TGTGCCAGCAGCTCTAGGACAGGGCTCGATACGCAGTATTTT.

The chain links TRBV6-6 to TRBJ1-2, with 7 nucleotides matching TRBD1. The CDR3 extends over 14 amino acids. Germline V gene data show CDR1 as MNHNY and CDR2 as SVGAGI (reference sequence). J was trimmed by 3 bases and V by 2 bases; bases with no gene match: 3. The DNA of the CDR3 is TGTGCCAGCAGTTACACAACAGGGGACTATGGCTACACCTTC. The encoded protein is CASSYTTGDYGYTF.

The J gene is TRBJ1-1, the V gene TRBV12-3 or TRBV12-4; D not certain. Trimming pared 3 bases from V and 8 bases from J, leaving 13 bases between. This CDR3 comprises 13 residues. The CDR3 sequence: CASSLSTAREAFF. The CDR3 region has the DNA TGTGCCAGCAGTTTGAGTACAGCCAGAGAAGCTTTCTTT.

The rearrangement joins TRBV5-6 to TRBJ2-5; D uncertain. The CDR3 sequence is 13 residues long. The germline CDR1 and CDR2 sequences are SGHDT and YYEEEE. Between the trimmed V and J ends, which lost 2 bases and 1 base, there was a span of 6 bases. The CDR3: CASSFDTQETQYF. CDR3 in DNA: TGTGCCAGCAGCTTCGACACCCAAGAGACCCAGTACTTC. Complete variable domain (other parts from reference TRBV5-6 and TRBJ2-5): DAGVTQSPTHLIKTRGQQVTLRCSPKSGHDTVSWYQQALGQGPQFIFQYYEEEERQRGNFPDRFSGHQFPNYSSELNVNALLLGDSALYLCASSFDTQETQYFGPGTRLLVL.